The 27 T cell receptor beta chains below come from one sample, sequenced in a study of shared clonotypes between healthy human individuals (dated by TCRdb to 2020 to 2021). The method behind the library was the immunoSEQ multiplex PCR assay. The source is immuneACCESS, and TCRdb retained only in-frame sequences with V and J called. Part of the clones is not carried over; for the studies checked, unresolved V genes explain less than half of this, and the remainder is unexplained. This sample comprises approximately 330,000 clones, 73% of them detected only once. The ten largest clones represent 8.5% to 12% of the sample. Source material: memory CD4+ T cells sorted from blood. Sample cell subset or site, as interpreted from the label and publication: CD45RA-negative fraction. Every receptor here comes from a man aged 25 to 40 in good health.

For the CDR3, the DNA is TGTGCCAGCAGCTTAGCAGGGGGCCCAACCAATGAGCAGTTCTTC. Protein product: CASSLAGGPTNEQFF. The chain is built from TRBV5-5 and TRBJ2-1; 8 bases fit TRBD1. The V gene's germline CDR1 is SGHKS and CDR2 YYEKEE (reference sequence). V lost 2 bases to trimming and J lost 6 bases; unmatched junction nucleotides: 7. The CDR3 has 15 amino acids.

This clone was picked up a small number of times. This chain connects TRBV5-1 to TRBJ2-3, with TRBD2 matching 7 bases. The ends lost 5 bases at V and 2 bases at J; junction bases unmatched: 8. Germline V gene lookup returns CDR1 SGHRS and CDR2 YFSETQ. The CDR3 is made up of 15 amino acids. CDR3 protein: CASRRLADNTDTQYF. In DNA, the CDR3 is TGCGCCAGCAGACGGCTAGCGGACAACACAGATACGCAGTATTTT. Complete variable domain (other parts from reference TRBV5-1 and TRBJ2-3): KAGVTQTPRYLIKTRGQQVTLSCSPISGHRSVSWYQQTPGQGLQFLFEYFSETQRNKGNFPGRFSGRQFSNSRSEMNVSTLELGDSALYLCASRRLADNTDTQYFGPGTRLTVL.

The V gene is TRBV5-1, the J gene TRBJ1-2, with 11 nucleotides matching TRBD1. The CDR3 consists of 15 residues. The germline gives CDR1 SGHRS, CDR2 YFSETQ. Unmatched junction bases numbered 6, after V lost 4 bases and J lost 4 bases. As DNA, the CDR3 is TGCGCCAGCAGCCCAAGGACAGGGGGCGCCTATGGCTACACCTTC. Its protein product is CASSPRTGGAYGYTF.

V usage is TRBV7-8 and J usage is TRBJ2-1; TRBD1 aligns across 7 bases. Germline-derived CDR1 and CDR2 are SGHVS and FQNEAQ. V lost 5 bases, J lost 4 bases, and 14 bases stayed unmatched. This CDR3 is 17 amino acids long. CDR3 sequence (DNA): TGTGCCAGCAGCAAGCTTACGACAGGGCCACTTTACAATGAGCAGTTCTTC. Its protein product is CASSKLTTGPLYNEQFF.

This rearrangement joins TRBV5-1 to TRBJ2-4; D is possibly TRBD1 (6 bases). Looked up from germline, CDR1 is SGHRS and CDR2 is YFSETQ. Trimming took off 4 bases at V and 9 bases at J, with 17 bases between the two ends. There are 14 residues in the CDR3. The CDR3 loop reads CASSPGQIEGIQYF. The DNA of the CDR3 is TGCGCCAGCAGCCCAGGACAGATAGAGGGCATTCAGTACTTC. Based on the CDR3 plus reference TRBV5-1 and TRBJ2-4, the full variable domain is KAGVTQTPRYLIKTRGQQVTLSCSPISGHRSVSWYQQTPGQGLQFLFEYFSETQRNKGNFPGRFSGRQFSNSRSEMNVSTLELGDSALYLCASSPGQIEGIQYFGAGTRLSVL.

The chain uses TRBV11-2 and TRBJ1-2; 11 bases are a match to TRBD1. The CDR3 has 16 amino acids. J lost 6 bases, V lost 0 bases, and 6 bases had no gene match. CDR1 SGHAT and CDR2 FQNNGV come from the germline V gene. DNA for the CDR3: TGTGCCAGCAGCTTAGACCCGTTGGACAGGGGGCATGGCTACACCTTC. This sequence encodes CASSLDPLDRGHGYTF.

The chain is built from TRBV7-2 and TRBJ2-7; TRBD1 or TRBD2 may be the D gene (5 bases each). This CDR3 spans 15 amino acids. V was shortened by 0 bases and J by 7 bases, with 16 bases between the two germline ends. Germline CDR1 and CDR2: SGHTA and FQGNSA. The CDR3 nucleotides read TGTGCCAGCAGCTTAGCGGGGGTGGGTCCCCCTGAGCAGTACTTC. This translates into CASSLAGVGPPEQYF.

Details on this clone: A much larger clone differs by one base, so this may be a read error. The same CDR3 can be traced to other DNA sequences in this sample. The genes are TRBV7-9 and TRBJ2-7; D is undetermined. V was shortened by 3 bases and J by 0 bases, with 3 bases between the two germline ends. The CDR3 loop spans 12 amino acids. The germline V gene encodes CDR1 SEHNR and CDR2 FQNEAQ (reference sequence). The CDR3 reads CASSFASYEQYF. CDR3 DNA sequence: TGTGCCAGCAGCTTTGCCTCCTACGAGCAGTACTTC.

The table lists this clone with a count of one. The chain joins TRBV7-2 to TRBJ2-3; 7 nucleotides line up with TRBD1. The CDR3 loop spans 14 amino acids. Trimming at V came to 1 base and at J to 5 bases, leaving 3 bases not matched to a gene. Germline CDR1 SGHTA, CDR2 FQGNSA. CDR3 nucleotides: TGTGCCAGCAGCTTAGAACAGGGGATAGATACGCAGTATTTT. Its protein is CASSLEQGIDTQYF.

The rearrangement joins TRBV7-9 to TRBJ2-1; a weak D match, TRBD1 (7 bases). Germline V lookup: CDR1 SEHNR, CDR2 FQNEAQ (reference sequence). V gave up 5 bases and J gave up 7 bases, with 18 bases separating them. The CDR3 has 15 residues. CDR3 sequence reads: CASSALVRGANEQFF. CDR3 coding DNA: TGTGCCAGCAGCGCGCTGGTCAGGGGGGCGAATGAGCAGTTCTTC.

The rearrangement joins TRBV30 to TRBJ2-5; no clear D gene. There are 13 residues in the CDR3. The V end lost 0 bases, the J end lost 4 bases, and 9 bases lay between the germline ends. Germline loops: CDR1 GTSNPN, CDR2 SVGIG (reference sequence). The CDR3 loop reads CAWSVTGGETQYF. Here the CDR3 DNA reads TGTGCCTGGAGTGTAACGGGTGGAGAGACCCAGTACTTC. Full variable domain (missing parts from reference TRBV30 and TRBJ2-5): SQTIHQWPATLVQPVGSPLSLECTVEGTSNPNLYWYRQAAGRGLQLLFYSVGIGQISSEVPQNLSASRPQDRQFILSSKKLLLSDSGFYLCAWSVTGGETQYFGPGTRLLVL.

The chain joins TRBV27 to TRBJ1-1; D call uncertain. Germline-derived CDR1 and CDR2 are MNHEY and SMNVEV (reference sequence). The ends were cut back, 2 bases at V and 1 base at J, with 5 bases in the middle. The CDR3 contains 13 residues. The CDR3 nucleotides are TGTGCCAGCAGTTTAACGGCGAACACTGAAGCTTTCTTT. It specifies CASSLTANTEAFF.

The genes are TRBV11-3 and TRBJ2-7; D unclear. Looked up from germline, CDR1 is SGHNT and CDR2 is YENEEA. The CDR3 runs to 13 residues. Deletions cut 8 bases from V and 2 bases from J, with 13 bases between. For the CDR3, the DNA is TGTGCCAGCTCTCCAGACAATACCTACGAGCAGTACTTC. Translated: CASSPDNTYEQYF.

This clone came up once. The chain links TRBV5-6 to TRBJ2-1; TRBD2 matches 7 bases. The CDR3 totals 15 residues. After removal of 6 bases from V and 0 bases from J, the junction contained 6 bases not matched to a gene. Germline loops: CDR1 SGHDT, CDR2 YYEEEE. The CDR3 nucleotides are TGTGCCAGCACGACTAGCCCACACTCCTACAATGAGCAGTTCTTC. Residues: CASTTSPHSYNEQFF.

V and J are TRBV28 and TRBJ2-4; D call uncertain. Trimming stripped 2 bases from V and 2 bases from J, with 7 bases between. The CDR3 length is 14 residues. Germline V gene sequence: CDR1 MDHEN, CDR2 SYDVKM. The CDR3 nucleotides are TGTGCCAGCAGTTTAATGGGGACCAAAAACATTCAGTACTTC. It yields the protein CASSLMGTKNIQYF. Full variable domain (remainder filled in from reference TRBV28 and TRBJ2-4): DVKVTQSSRYLVKRTGEKVFLECVQDMDHENMFWYRQDPGLGLRLIYFSYDVKMKEKGDIPEGYSVSREKKERFSLILESASTNQTSMYLCASSLMGTKNIQYFGAGTRLSVL.

This chain connects TRBV9 to TRBJ2-1; 7 bases fit TRBD2. J lost 0 bases, V lost 8 bases, and 8 bases had no gene match. CDR1 and CDR2 from the germline V gene are SGDLS and YYNGEE. The CDR3 covers 15 residues. This CDR3 reads CASSGGGASYNEQFF. The CDR3 DNA reads TGTGCCAGTTCCGGGGGAGGGGCCTCCTACAATGAGCAGTTCTTC. Looking up the rest from reference TRBV9 and TRBJ2-1 gives the full variable domain: DSGVTQTPKHLITATGQRVTLRCSPRSGDLSVYWYQQSLDQGLQFLIQYYNGEERAKGNILERFSAQQFPDLHSELNLSSLELGDSALYFCASSGGGASYNEQFFGPGTRLTVL.

This clone was detected once. V and J are TRBV4-2 and TRBJ2-7; D possibly corresponds to TRBD1 (6 bases). CDR3 length: 15 residues. With 4 bases removed from V and 6 bases from J, the gap between germline ends came to 19 bases. CDR1 is LGHNA and CDR2 is YNFKEQ in the germline V gene. DNA for the CDR3: TGTGCCAGCAGCCCTATAGGGGGTCGGATTGGCGAGCAGTACTTC. Its translation: CASSPIGGRIGEQYF.

As to this clone: The same CDR3 can be traced to other DNA sequences in this sample. The J gene is TRBJ2-1, the V gene TRBV5-1; tentative D call: TRBD1 (6 bases). This CDR3 has 13 amino acids. Germline V gene data show CDR1 as SGHRS and CDR2 as YFSETQ. The V end lost 3 bases, the J end lost 6 bases, and 10 bases lay between the germline ends. CDR3 in DNA: TGCGCCAGCAGCTCCCTACAGGGCAATGAGCAGTTCTTC. This gives the protein CASSSLQGNEQFF.

V and J are TRBV29-1 and TRBJ2-2, with D unresolved. CDR3 length equals 14 residues. Germline CDR1 SQVTM, CDR2 ANQGSEA. V was shortened by 7 bases and J by 1 base, with 13 bases between the two germline ends. The CDR3 DNA reads as TGCAGCGGGCAGGTTCTGAAGAACACCGGGGAGCTGTTTTTT. Translation gives CSGQVLKNTGELFF.

This chain connects TRBV4-3 to TRBJ1-4, with D perhaps matching TRBD1 (6 bases). The CDR3 has 17 residues. Per the germline V gene, CDR1 is LGHNA and CDR2 is YSLEER. Trimming pared 4 bases from V and 5 bases from J, leaving 20 bases between. CDR3 sequence reads: CASSPNQGGGRNEKLFF. The CDR3 nucleotides read TGCGCCAGCAGCCCTAACCAAGGGGGTGGGCGAAATGAAAAACTGTTTTTT.

V usage is TRBV5-5 and J usage is TRBJ2-7; 9 bases map to TRBD2. Germline V gene lookup returns CDR1 SGHKS and CDR2 YYEKEE (reference sequence). Trimming took 4 bases from V and 2 from J; bases not matched to a gene: 10. The CDR3 spans 16 residues. CDR3 nucleotide sequence: TGTGCCAGCAGCCGATTACTAGCGGGTTCGGCCTACGAGCAGTACTTC. The encoded protein is CASSRLLAGSAYEQYF.

The CDR3, as DNA: TGTGCCATCAGTGACTCGAACAGGGGAGGTGAAGCTTTCTTT. Amino acids: CAISDSNRGGEAFF. V and J are TRBV10-3 and TRBJ1-1; 7 bases match TRBD1. This CDR3 is 14 amino acids long. With 3 bases clipped from V and 7 bases from J, the junction kept 8 bases outside the gene matches. Germline loops: CDR1 ENHRY, CDR2 SYGVKD.

This clone was recorded many times. The chain has TRBV9 and TRBJ2-7; 8 bases fit TRBD2. Looked up from germline, CDR1 is SGDLS and CDR2 is YYNGEE. CDR3 length: 15 residues. The junction had 11 bases not matched to a gene; V was cut back by 2 bases and J by 7 bases. CDR3 amino acids: CASSVTGTRGDEQYF. CDR3 in DNA: TGTGCCAGCAGCGTTACCGGGACTAGAGGAGATGAGCAGTACTTC.

The V and J genes are TRBV29-1 and TRBJ2-3; D may be TRBD2 (6 bases). CDR1 is SQVTM and CDR2 is ANQGSEA in the germline V gene. V was clipped by 4 bases and J by 1 base, with 18 bases between them. The CDR3 is made up of 16 amino acids. As DNA, the CDR3 is TGCAGCGTTGGCCCCACCAAGCGGGCTGGCACAGATACGCAGTATTTT. Residues: CSVGPTKRAGTDTQYF.

V usage is TRBV7-9 and J usage is TRBJ1-1; TRBD1 matches at 8 bases. In germline, CDR1 is SEHNR, CDR2 FQNEAQ (reference sequence). J gave up 3 bases and V 5 bases, and 5 bases lay outside the gene matches. The CDR3 consists of 14 residues. CDR3 sequence reads: CASSIQGGYTEAFF. CDR3 DNA: TGTGCCAGCAGCATACAGGGGGGTTACACTGAAGCTTTCTTT.

In this sample, this clone turned up once. V gene TRBV29-1 combines with J gene TRBJ1-1; D ambiguous. CDR1 and CDR2 (germline): SQVTM, ANQGSEA. CDR3 length equals 13 residues. With 8 bases removed from V and 3 bases from J, the gap between germline ends came to 16 bases. The CDR3: CSNVVTEDTEAFF. For the CDR3, the DNA is TGCAGCAACGTTGTGACCGAAGACACTGAAGCTTTCTTT.

The chain recombines TRBV7-3 with TRBJ2-1; 14 nucleotides agree with TRBD2. Germline-derived CDR1 and CDR2 are SGHTA and FQGTGA. CDR3 length equals 18 residues. The V gene end was trimmed by 4 bases and the J gene end by 8 bases; junction bases not matched to a gene: 13. CDR3 nucleotide sequence: TGTGCCAGCAGCTCAAGGAACCTGGGACTAGCGGGAGAGGATGAGCAGTTCTTC. Its protein is CASSSRNLGLAGEDEQFF.